Given below is one T cell receptor (beta chain) in context. Its antigen specificity is not known. Base qualities are not recorded, but no much larger clone differs from it by a single base. The meaning of the sample's treatment or condition label: nivolumab (PD-1 blockade) given before sampling. The DNeasy Blood and Tissue Kit was used to extract DNA from formalin-fixed paraffin-embedded specimens. The TCR beta locus was amplified and sequenced using the immunoSEQ assay, from which bulk TCR Vbeta CDR3 data were obtained. The paper's data handling went like this. Non-productive CDR3s, sequences shorter than 7 amino acids, and those not starting with C or ending with F/W were excluded. Analysis was limited to specimens with at least 1000 reads, and clonotypes were defined at the amino acid level. Clonality was calculated as 1 minus Pielou's evenness. To equalize library sizes, abundance-weighted random subsampling with replacement was performed 100 times so that 95% confidence intervals could be reported. The Morisita overlap index was used to quantify repertoire overlap, and for each specimen the top 40 clones were checked for overlap with the irAE. Not all clones reach the TCRdb copy of this immuneACCESS table, which keeps in-frame sequences only. Checked studies attribute under half of the gap to unresolved V genes and leave the rest unexplained. The D gene and trimming were derived from the DNA, and the V and J assignments and clone size from that table. In this sample the table shows about 24,000 clones, about 90% of which occur a single time. The top ten constitute 1.1% to 1.5% of the sample.

The data derive from a study of T cells in tumors and immune-related adverse events (dated by TCRdb to the early 2020s). The germline V gene encodes CDR1 LNHNV and CDR2 YYDKDF (reference sequence). The V end loses 4 bases and the J end loses 2 bases, and a stretch of 8 bases separates them. Taken from cysteine to phenylalanine, the CDR3 has 13 residues. Of all the DNA, just the CDR3 is kept, 39 bases in frame from base 1. The TCR was taken from a female donor with metastatic renal cell carcinoma. Sequenced material: lymph node tissue, taken from a patient treated with anti-PD-1 therapy. The V gene is TRBV15 and the J gene is TRBJ1-2; confidence is insufficient to name the D gene. The CDR3 has the sequence CATSIDRNYGYTF. The nucleotides are TGTGCCACCAGCATAGATAGGAACTATGGCTACACCTTC.